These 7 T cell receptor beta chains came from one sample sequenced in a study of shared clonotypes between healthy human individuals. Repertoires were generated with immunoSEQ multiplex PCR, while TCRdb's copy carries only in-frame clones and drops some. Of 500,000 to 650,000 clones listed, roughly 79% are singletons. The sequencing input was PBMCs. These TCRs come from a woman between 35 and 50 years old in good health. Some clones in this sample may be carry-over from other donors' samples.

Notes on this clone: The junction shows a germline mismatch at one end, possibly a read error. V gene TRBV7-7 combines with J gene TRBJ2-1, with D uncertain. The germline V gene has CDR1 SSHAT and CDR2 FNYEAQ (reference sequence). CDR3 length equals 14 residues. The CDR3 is CASSTIFPPNEQFF. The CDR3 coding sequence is TGTGCTAGCAGCACCATTTTTCCCCCAAATGAGCAGTTCTTC.

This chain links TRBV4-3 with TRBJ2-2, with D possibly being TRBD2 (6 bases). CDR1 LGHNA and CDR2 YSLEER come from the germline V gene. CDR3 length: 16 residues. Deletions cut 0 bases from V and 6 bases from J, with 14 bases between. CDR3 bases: TGCGCCAGCAGCCAAGATTGGCGGGAAGATTCCGGGGAGCTGTTTTTT. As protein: CASSQDWREDSGELFF.

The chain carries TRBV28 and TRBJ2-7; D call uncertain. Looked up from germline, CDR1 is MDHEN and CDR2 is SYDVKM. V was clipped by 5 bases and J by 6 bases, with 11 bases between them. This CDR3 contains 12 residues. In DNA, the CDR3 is TGTGCCAGCAGTCCCCCGGTGGGCGAGCAGTACTTC. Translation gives CASSPPVGEQYF.

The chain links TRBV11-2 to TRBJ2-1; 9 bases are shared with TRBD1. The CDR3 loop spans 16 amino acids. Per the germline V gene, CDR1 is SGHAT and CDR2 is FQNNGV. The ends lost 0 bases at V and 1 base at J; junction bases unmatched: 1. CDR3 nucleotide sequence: TGTGCCAGCAGCTTAGAGGGGACAGGGTCCTACAATGAGCAGTTCTTC. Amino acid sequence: CASSLEGTGSYNEQFF. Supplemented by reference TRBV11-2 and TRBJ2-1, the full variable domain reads EAGVAQSPRYKIIEKRQSVAFWCNPISGHATLYWYQQILGQGPKLLIQFQNNGVVDDSQLPKDRFSAERLKGVDSTLKIQPAKLEDSAVYLCASSLEGTGSYNEQFFGPGTRLTVL.

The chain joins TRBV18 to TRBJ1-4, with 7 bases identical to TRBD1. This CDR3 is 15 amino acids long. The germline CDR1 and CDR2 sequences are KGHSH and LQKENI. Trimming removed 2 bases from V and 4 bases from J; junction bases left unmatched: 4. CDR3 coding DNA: TGTGCCAGCTCACCATGGACAGGACATAATGAAAAACTGTTTTTT. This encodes CASSPWTGHNEKLFF.

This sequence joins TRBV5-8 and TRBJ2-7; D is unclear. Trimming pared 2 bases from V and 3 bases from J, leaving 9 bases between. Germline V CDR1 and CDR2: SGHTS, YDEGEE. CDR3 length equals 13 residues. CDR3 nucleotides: TGTGCCAGCAGCTTTTCAATGGTCTACGAGCAGTACTTC. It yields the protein CASSFSMVYEQYF.

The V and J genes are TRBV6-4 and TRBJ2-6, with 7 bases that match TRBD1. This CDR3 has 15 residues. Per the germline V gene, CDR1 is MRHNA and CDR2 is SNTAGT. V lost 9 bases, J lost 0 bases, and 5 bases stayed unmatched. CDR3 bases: TGTGCCAGTTCCCGGGACAGCTCTGGGGCCAACGTCCTGACTTTC. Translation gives CASSRDSSGANVLTF.